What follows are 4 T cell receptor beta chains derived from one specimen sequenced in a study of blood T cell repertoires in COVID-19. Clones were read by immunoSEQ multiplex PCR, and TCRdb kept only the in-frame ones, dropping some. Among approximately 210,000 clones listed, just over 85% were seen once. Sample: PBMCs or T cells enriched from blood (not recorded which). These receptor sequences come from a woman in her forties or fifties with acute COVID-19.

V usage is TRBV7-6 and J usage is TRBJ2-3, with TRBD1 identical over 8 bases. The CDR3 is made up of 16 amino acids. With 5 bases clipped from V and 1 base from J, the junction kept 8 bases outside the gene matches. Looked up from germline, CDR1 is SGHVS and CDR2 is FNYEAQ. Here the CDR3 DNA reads TGTGCCAGCAGCCCCCGACAGGGGCCGGGCACAGATACGCAGTATTTT. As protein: CASSPRQGPGTDTQYF.

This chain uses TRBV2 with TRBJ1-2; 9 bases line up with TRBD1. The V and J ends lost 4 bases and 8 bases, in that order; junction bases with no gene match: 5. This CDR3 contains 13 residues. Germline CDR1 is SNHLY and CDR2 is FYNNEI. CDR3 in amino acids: CASSVGQGHGYTF. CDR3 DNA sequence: TGTGCCAGCAGTGTAGGACAGGGGCACGGCTACACCTTC.

CDR3 sequence (DNA): TGTGCCAGCAGCACCCTGGGAAGGGGTCAGCCCCAGCATTTT. It translates to CASSTLGRGQPQHF. The chain employs TRBV27 and TRBJ1-5; tentative D call: TRBD1 (5 bases). Deletions cut 6 bases from V and 6 bases from J, with 15 bases between. The germline V gene encodes CDR1 MNHEY and CDR2 SMNVEV (reference sequence). CDR3 length: 14 residues.

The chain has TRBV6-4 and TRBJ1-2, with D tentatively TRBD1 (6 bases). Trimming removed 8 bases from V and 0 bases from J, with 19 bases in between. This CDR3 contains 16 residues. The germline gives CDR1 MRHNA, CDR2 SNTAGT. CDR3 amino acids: CASPARRGASNYGYTF. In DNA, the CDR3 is TGTGCCAGCCCCGCCAGGCGGGGGGCATCTAACTATGGCTACACCTTC.